Sequencing of this T cell receptor (beta chain) was carried out in a study of OX40 agonist ivuxolimab in advanced cancers. CDR3 length equals 16 residues. Germline lookup yields CDR1 SGDLS and CDR2 YYNGEE. The J segment lost 4 bases and the V segment lost 0 bases, leaving 5 bases of the junction unmatched. Autoimmune disease history or systemic immunosuppression meant exclusion. Clones were sequenced by immunoSEQ multiplex PCR, and TCRdb holds only the in-frame ones, with some missing. The sample includes about 61,000 clones, roughly four fifths seen only once; the top ten take 3.4%. This TCR derives from an adult with an advanced solid tumor such as melanoma, head and neck, liver or kidney cancer. The input for sequencing was CD4+ or CD8+ T cells sorted from blood, taken in a trial of the OX40 agonist ivuxolimab. The gene calls are TRBV9 and TRBJ1-3; 9 bases align to TRBD1. As DNA, the CDR3 is TGTGCCAGCAGCGTAGGGGGGACAGGGTACGGAAACACCATATATTTT. Encoded protein: CASSVGGTGYGNTIYF. Full variable domain (missing parts from reference TRBV9 and TRBJ1-3): DSGVTQTPKHLITATGQRVTLRCSPRSGDLSVYWYQQSLDQGLQFLIQYYNGEERAKGNILERFSAQQFPDLHSELNLSSLELGDSALYFCASSVGGTGYGNTIYFGEGSWLTVV.